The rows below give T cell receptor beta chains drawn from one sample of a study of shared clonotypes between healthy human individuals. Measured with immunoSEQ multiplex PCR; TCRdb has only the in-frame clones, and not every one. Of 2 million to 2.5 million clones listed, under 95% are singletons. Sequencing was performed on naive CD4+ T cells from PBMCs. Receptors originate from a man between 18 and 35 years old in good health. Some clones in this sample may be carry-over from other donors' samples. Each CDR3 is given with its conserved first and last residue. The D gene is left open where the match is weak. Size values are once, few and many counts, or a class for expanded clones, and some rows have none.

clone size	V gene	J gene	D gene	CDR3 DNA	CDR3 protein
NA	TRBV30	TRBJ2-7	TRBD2	TGTGCCTGGAGTTCCACTAGCGGGACCGAGCAGTACTTC	CAWSSTSGTEQYF
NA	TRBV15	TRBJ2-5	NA	TGTGCCACCAGCAGGGGTCAGGCGGGAGAGACCCAGTACTTC	CATSRGQAGETQYF
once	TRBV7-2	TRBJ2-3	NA	TGTGCCAGCAGCCCCCGGGAGACAGGGAGGGCAGATACGCAGTATTTT	CASSPRETGRADTQYF
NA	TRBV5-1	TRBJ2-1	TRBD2	TGCGCCAGCAGCTTTATATGGCTTTTGAGCGGGAGGGCGGTCTACAATGAGCAGTTCTTC	CASSFIWLLSGRAVYNEQFF
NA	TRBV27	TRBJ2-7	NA	TGTGCCAGCAGTTTGCACGAGCAGTACTTC	CASSLHEQYF
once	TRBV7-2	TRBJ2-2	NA	TGTGCCAGCAGCCCCTACAGGGATGGCACCGGGGAGCTGTTTTTT	CASSPYRDGTGELFF
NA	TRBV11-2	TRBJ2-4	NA	TGTGCCAGCAGCTTTTCCACCTTAGCCAAAAACATTCAGTACTTC	CASSFSTLAKNIQYF
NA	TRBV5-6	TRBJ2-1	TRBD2	TGTGCCAGCAGCTTGGAGGCTAGCGGGAGTTTATGGCAGTTCTTC	CASSLEASGSLWQFF
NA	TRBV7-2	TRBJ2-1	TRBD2	TGTGCCAGCAGCTCGGGGAGGGCCGGCTACAATGAGCAGTTCTTC	CASSSGRAGYNEQFF
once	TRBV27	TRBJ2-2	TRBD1	TGTGCCAGCAGTCCCCGGACAGGGGGTACCGGGGAGCTGTTTTTT	CASSPRTGGTGELFF
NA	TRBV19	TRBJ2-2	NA	TGTGCCAGTAGTATCGAAGCGGTAAAGTTCGCCGGGGAGCTGTTTTTT	CASSIEAVKFAGELFF
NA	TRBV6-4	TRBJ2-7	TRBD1	TGTGCCAGCCCCGGACAGGGCGGGTACGAGCAGTACTTC	CASPGQGGYEQYF
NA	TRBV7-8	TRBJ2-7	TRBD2	TGTGCCAGCAGCCTCGGGGGGGGCGGCAGCTCCTACGAGCAGTACTTC	CASSLGGGGSSYEQYF
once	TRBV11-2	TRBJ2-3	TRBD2	TGTGCCAGCAGCTTAGTGCCCCGGGGGGGATCTAGCAGCACAGATACGCAGTATTTT	CASSLVPRGGSSSTDTQYF
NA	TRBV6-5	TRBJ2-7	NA	TGTGCCAGCAGTTACGACGCAAACAGGCGCTCCTACGAGCAGTACTTC	CASSYDANRRSYEQYF
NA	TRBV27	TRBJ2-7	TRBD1	TGTGCCAGCAGTCCCTCCCCCGGGACAGGGCTATACGAGCAGTACTTC	CASSPSPGTGLYEQYF
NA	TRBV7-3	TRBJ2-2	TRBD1	TGTGCCAGCAGCTTAGTCTCAGGGGGCGGGGAGCTGTTTTTT	CASSLVSGGGELFF
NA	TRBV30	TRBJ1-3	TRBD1	TGTGCCTGGAGTGTGGGACAGGGATCTGGAAACACCATATATTTT	CAWSVGQGSGNTIYF
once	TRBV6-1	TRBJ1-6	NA	TGTGCCAGCAGTACCCAACATTCACCCCTCCACTTT	CASSTQHSPLHF
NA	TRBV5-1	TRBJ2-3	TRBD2	TGCGCCAGCAGCCCCTTGACTAGCGGGAGCACAGATACGCAGTATTTT	CASSPLTSGSTDTQYF
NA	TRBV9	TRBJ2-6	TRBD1	TGTGCCAGCAGCGTAGATGCCTGGACAGGGTGGTCTGGGGCCAACGTCCTGACTTTC	CASSVDAWTGWSGANVLTF
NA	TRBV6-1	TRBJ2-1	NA	TGTGCCAGCAGTGAACAGGGGTTCGGCAATGAGCAGTTCTTC	CASSEQGFGNEQFF
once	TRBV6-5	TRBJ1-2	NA	TGTGCCAGCAGCCCACGACAGGAACTCTATGGCTACACCTTC	CASSPRQELYGYTF
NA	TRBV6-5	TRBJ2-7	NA	TGTGCCAGCAGTTACAATAAGCGAGCAACCTACGAGCAGTACTTC	CASSYNKRATYEQYF
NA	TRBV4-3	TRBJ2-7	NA	TGCGCCAGCAGCCAGGTCCGTTCTGGGTTCCCCTACGAGCAGTACTTC	CASSQVRSGFPYEQYF
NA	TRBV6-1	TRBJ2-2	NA	TGTGCCAGCAGTGAAGTGAGGGCAACCGGGGAGCTGTTTTTT	CASSEVRATGELFF
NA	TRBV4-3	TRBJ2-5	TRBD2	TGCGCCAGCAGCCAAGACCCGAAGACCGGCGGGAGGCGTTGGGAGACCCAGTACTTC	CASSQDPKTGGRRWETQYF
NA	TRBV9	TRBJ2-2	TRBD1	TGTGCCAGCAGCGTAGTGGGGACAGCGGCGTCAGGGGAGCTGTTTTTT	CASSVVGTAASGELFF
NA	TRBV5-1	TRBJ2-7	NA	TGCGCCAGCAGCTTGAGAGGATCGGACTACGAGCAGTACTTC	CASSLRGSDYEQYF
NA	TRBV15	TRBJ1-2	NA	TGTGCCACCAGCAGAGATATCGCAGGGCGTGACTATGGCTACACCTTC	CATSRDIAGRDYGYTF
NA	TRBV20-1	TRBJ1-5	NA	TGCAGTGCTAGGCCCCCACAGCCCCAGCATTTT	CSARPPQPQHF
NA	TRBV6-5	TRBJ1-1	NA	TGTGCCAGCACCGGGTCGGCGAACACTGAAGCTTTCTTT	CASTGSANTEAFF
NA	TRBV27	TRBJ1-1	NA	TGTGCCACGGGGAGGAACACTGAAGCTTTCTTT	CATGRNTEAFF
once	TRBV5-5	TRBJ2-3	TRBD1	TGTGCCAGCAGCCCGCAGACAACAGGGGCGGGCACAGATACGCAGTATTTT	CASSPQTTGAGTDTQYF
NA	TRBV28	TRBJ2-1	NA	TGTGCCAGCAGCCGTGCCGGGACTGTAGACAATGAGCAGTTCTTC	CASSRAGTVDNEQFF
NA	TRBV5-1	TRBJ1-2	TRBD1	TGCGCCAGCAGCCCCGAGACAGGGGGCCATGGCTACACCTTC	CASSPETGGHGYTF
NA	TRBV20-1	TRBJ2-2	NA	TGCAGTGCTAGAGGCCCCGGGGAGCTGTTTTTT	CSARGPGELFF
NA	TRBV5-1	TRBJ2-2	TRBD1	TGCGCCAGCAGCTTCCTAAGGACAGGGGCAAACACCGGGGAGCTGTTTTTT	CASSFLRTGANTGELFF
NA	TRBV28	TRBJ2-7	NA	TGTGCCAGCAGTCCCACTGGACCGTGGTACGAGCAGTACTTC	CASSPTGPWYEQYF